These 10 T cell receptor beta chains were sequenced from one sample in a study of cytomegalovirus exposure and HLA in healthy donors. In the PCR, 60 Vbeta and 13 Jbeta primers were used. Produced via immunoSEQ multiplex PCR; TCRdb's table is partial and in-frame only. This table holds about 60,000 clones, 70% to 80% found once. The source material was PBMCs. The receptor source for this set is a woman aged 55-75 years in good health and CMV-seropositive.

The chain has TRBV7-2 and TRBJ2-2; perhaps TRBD2 as D (7 bases). The CDR3 sequence is 18 residues long. CDR1 and CDR2 from the germline V gene are SGHTA and FQGNSA. V lost 1 base, J lost 4 bases, and 19 bases lay in between. CDR3 sequence (DNA): TGTGCCAGCAGCTTAGGGTCATTGGGGAGGGGGGGCACCGGGGAGCTGTTTTTT. This sequence encodes CASSLGSLGRGGTGELFF.

This rearrangement joins TRBV27 to TRBJ1-2, with D possibly being TRBD1 (6 bases). CDR3 length equals 12 residues. Germline assignment: CDR1 MNHEY and CDR2 SMNVEV (reference sequence). V was pared by 8 bases and J by 5 bases, with 12 bases between. The CDR3 protein is CASSGGGYGYTF. The CDR3, as DNA: TGTGCCAGCTCGGGAGGGGGTTATGGCTACACCTTC.

The table lists this clone with a count of one. This rearrangement joins TRBV27 to TRBJ1-5, with no clear D. Germline V gives CDR1 MNHEY, CDR2 SMNVEV (reference sequence). CDR3 length equals 13 residues. Deletions cut 5 bases from V and 11 bases from J, with 16 bases between. CDR3 sequence reads: CASSGEAGVAQHF. The CDR3 DNA reads as TGTGCCAGCAGTGGCGAGGCCGGGGTGGCCCAGCATTTT.

The chain joins TRBV9 to TRBJ2-2; possible D gene TRBD2, 5 bases. Trimming cost V 0 bases and J 1 base, with 7 bases left between them. CDR1 SGDLS and CDR2 YYNGEE come from the germline V gene. The CDR3 is made up of 15 amino acids. The CDR3 region is CASSVGGLNTGELFF. DNA for the CDR3: TGTGCCAGCAGCGTAGGCGGACTGAACACCGGGGAGCTGTTTTTT.

The V gene is TRBV7-2, the J gene TRBJ2-5; D possibly corresponds to TRBD1 (7 bases). CDR1 SGHTA and CDR2 FQGNSA come from the germline V gene. The length of the CDR3 is 15 residues. Trimming took off 1 base at V and 2 bases at J, with 11 bases between the two ends. The CDR3 DNA reads TGTGCCAGCAGCTTAGTGGCGGGACAGCAAGAGACCCAGTACTTC. Its translation is CASSLVAGQQETQYF.

This rearrangement joins TRBV11-3 to TRBJ2-5; D is possibly TRBD2 (7 bases). In germline, CDR1 is SGHNT, CDR2 YENEEA. CDR3 length: 15 residues. Trimming removed 5 bases at V and 4 bases at J, with 17 bases between. CDR3 nucleotides: TGTGCCAGCAGCCTGGGGGCGGGGGTCTTAGAGACCCAGTACTTC. Translating gives CASSLGAGVLETQYF.

The chain uses TRBV6-1 and TRBJ1-2; unclear D gene. Trimming shortened V by 2 bases and J by 4 bases, and 8 bases separated the two germline ends. CDR3 length equals 13 residues. Germline loops: CDR1 MNHNS, CDR2 SASEGT. CDR3 amino acids: CASSEPSVYGYTF. The CDR3 nucleotides are TGTGCCAGCAGTGAACCCTCGGTCTATGGCTACACCTTC.

The rearrangement links TRBV6-1 to TRBJ2-7, with 8 bases lining up with TRBD1. CDR3 size: 14 residues. The V gene's germline CDR1 is MNHNS and CDR2 SASEGT. V lost 5 bases to trimming and J lost 6 bases; unmatched junction nucleotides: 9. The CDR3, as DNA: TGTGCCAGCAGTTTAGACAGGGGCAAATCCGAGCAGTACTTC. Its protein product is CASSLDRGKSEQYF.

V usage is TRBV9 and J usage is TRBJ2-5; 9 nucleotides line up with TRBD2. The CDR3 extends over 16 amino acids. Germline values: CDR1 SGDLS, CDR2 YYNGEE. Germline trimming cut 3 bases from V and 9 bases from J; bases unmatched to any gene: 15. The CDR3 bases are TGTGCCAGCAGCGCCCCCGGGACTAGCCCCTCCGGGCCCCAGTACTTC. It translates to CASSAPGTSPSGPQYF.

This clone was seen only a few times. The gene calls are TRBV2 and TRBJ1-6; TRBD1 matches at 8 bases. Per the germline V gene, CDR1 is SNHLY and CDR2 is FYNNEI. V shed 4 bases and J 6 bases; nucleotides not matched to a gene: 8. This CDR3 has 16 residues. The CDR3 DNA reads as TGTGCCAGCAGTGCCAGTCAGACAGGGGTTAATTCACCCCTCCACTTT. Translated, it gives CASSASQTGVNSPLHF.